This T cell receptor beta chain is from a study of blood T cell repertoires in COVID-19. Study summary: Both acute and convalescent COVID-19 samples were obtained from the United States, Italy and Spain. Sources were T cells, B-cell-depleted T cells, or PBMCs; the material itself was cDNA or gDNA.

The ends were cut back, 6 bases at V and 4 bases at J, with 12 bases in the middle. Germline CDR1 is ENHRY and CDR2 is SYGVKD. This CDR3 is built from 14 residues. Authors' data handling: Scientists estimated how many nucleated cells there were by amplifying reference gene primers. The assay was immunoSEQ multiplex PCR, and TCRdb's table has in-frame clones only and misses some. The DNA was the basis for D and trimming; V, J and clone size are from that table. The sample holds over 250,000 clones, approximately 90% seen once. Sequences were obtained from peripheral blood. The chain links TRBV10-3 to TRBJ2-2, with D maybe TRBD1 (6 bases). The source of this sequence is a woman aged 60 to 75 with acute or convalescent COVID-19. CDR3 amino acids: CAIRRTVGTGELFF. CDR3 DNA sequence: TGTGCCATCAGGCGGACAGTGGGCACCGGGGAGCTGTTTTTT.